These T cell receptor beta chains were read from a single sample in a study of T cell responses to AZD1222 COVID-19 vaccine. Repertoires were generated with immunoSEQ multiplex PCR, while TCRdb's copy carries only in-frame clones and drops some. The repertoire holds around 120,000 clones, roughly 90% seen once, with over 0.95% in the top ten. This specimen consisted of peripheral blood, obtained on day 0 of AZD1222 vaccination. The receptors were sampled from an adult in good health. The CDR3 runs from the conserved cysteine through the conserved F or W. D genes are given only for firm matches. Clone size appears in some rows only: once, few, many, or a class for an expanded clone.

D	V	J	size	CDR3	DNA
NA	TRBV10-2	TRBJ1-1	NA	CASSGQANTEAFF	TGCGCCAGCAGTGGACAGGCGAACACTGAAGCTTTCTTT
NA	TRBV4-2	TRBJ1-4	NA	CASSQVEKLFF	TGTGCCAGCAGCCAGGTGGAAAAACTGTTTTTT
NA	TRBV28	TRBJ1-6	once	CASSLRNSPLHF	TGTGCCAGCAGTTTGAGGAATTCACCCCTCCACTTT
TRBD1	TRBV28	TRBJ2-3	NA	CASSLYAGGGTDTQYF	TGTGCCAGCAGTTTATACGCAGGGGGTGGCACAGATACGCAGTATTTT
NA	TRBV10-3	TRBJ2-1	NA	CAISEPLGVREQFF	TGTGCCATCAGTGAGCCCCTCGGAGTAAGGGAGCAGTTCTTC
TRBD1	TRBV12-3/TRBV12-4	TRBJ2-4	few	CASSPIGQGVQYF	TGTGCCAGCAGCCCTATCGGACAGGGCGTTCAGTACTTC
TRBD2	TRBV27	TRBJ2-5	NA	CASSLLGSGRAQETQYF	TGTGCCAGCAGTTTATTAGGGAGTGGGAGGGCCCAAGAGACCCAGTACTTC
NA	TRBV29-1	TRBJ1-2	NA	CSVEDGYTF	TGCAGCGTTGAAGATGGCTACACCTTC
NA	TRBV11-2	TRBJ1-2	few	CASSLEPSWGGGYTF	TGTGCCAGCAGCTTAGAGCCGTCGTGGGGAGGTGGCTACACCTTC
TRBD1	TRBV4-1	TRBJ2-1	NA	CASSPAISGQGANEQFF	TGCGCCAGCAGCCCCGCAATATCGGGACAGGGGGCCAATGAGCAGTTCTTC
NA	TRBV28	TRBJ1-2	NA	CASSLVGSVYGYTF	TGTGCCAGCAGTCTCGTGGGTTCTGTCTATGGCTACACCTTC
TRBD1	TRBV27	TRBJ2-4	NA	CASRPQGALAKNIQYF	TGTGCCAGCAGGCCACAGGGGGCGCTAGCCAAAAACATTCAGTACTTC
NA	TRBV19	TRBJ2-2	NA	CASSIVGAGTGELFF	TGTGCCAGTAGTATAGTCGGAGCGGGCACCGGGGAGCTGTTTTTT
NA	TRBV27	TRBJ1-2	NA	CASRNRETLYGYTF	TGTGCCAGCAGAAACAGGGAAACCCTCTATGGCTACACCTTC
NA	TRBV5-1	TRBJ1-1	NA	CASSQALGAGTEAFF	TGCGCCAGCAGCCAAGCGTTGGGGGCAGGCACTGAAGCTTTCTTT
NA	TRBV10-3	TRBJ1-5	NA	CAISAFEGGGGNQPQHF	TGTGCCATCAGTGCCTTCGAGGGTGGAGGGGGCAATCAGCCCCAGCATTTT
NA	TRBV12-3/TRBV12-4	TRBJ1-1	NA	CASQTGGWTEAFF	TGTGCCAGTCAAACCGGCGGTTGGACTGAAGCTTTCTTT
NA	TRBV11-3	TRBJ2-2	NA	CASSPAEGNTGELFF	TGTGCCAGCAGCCCCGCCGAGGGGAACACCGGGGAGCTGTTTTTT
NA	TRBV21-1	TRBJ1-4	NA	CASSNGGSEKLFF	TGTGCCAGCAGCAATGGAGGGTCGGAAAAACTGTTTTTT
TRBD1	TRBV2	TRBJ2-5	NA	CASFGTGGVFGYF	TGTGCCAGCTTTGGGACAGGGGGCGTGTTTGGCTACTTC